This entry is about one T cell receptor (beta chain). Its target is not known. The data were obtained in a study of T cell responses to AZD1222 COVID-19 vaccine. TCRdb's table, derived via immunoSEQ multiplex PCR, lists solely in-frame clones and lacks some. The sample consists of about 130,000 clones, 88% of them appearing once. General observations from the study: The donor group comprised mostly white British people and more females; the analysis possibly underestimated clonal diversity.

Germline V lookup: CDR1 SGDLS, CDR2 YYNGEE. The J segment lost 6 bases and the V segment lost 2 bases, leaving 4 bases of the junction unmatched. The CDR3 contains 15 residues. The sequence came from an adult in good health. This chain uses TRBV9 with TRBJ2-1; 11 bases line up with TRBD2. The sequencing here drew on peripheral blood, taken on day 0 of MenACWY control vaccination. Here the CDR3 reads CASSVGTSGFNEQFF. For the CDR3, the DNA is TGTGCCAGCAGCGTGGGGACTAGCGGTTTCAATGAGCAGTTCTTC.